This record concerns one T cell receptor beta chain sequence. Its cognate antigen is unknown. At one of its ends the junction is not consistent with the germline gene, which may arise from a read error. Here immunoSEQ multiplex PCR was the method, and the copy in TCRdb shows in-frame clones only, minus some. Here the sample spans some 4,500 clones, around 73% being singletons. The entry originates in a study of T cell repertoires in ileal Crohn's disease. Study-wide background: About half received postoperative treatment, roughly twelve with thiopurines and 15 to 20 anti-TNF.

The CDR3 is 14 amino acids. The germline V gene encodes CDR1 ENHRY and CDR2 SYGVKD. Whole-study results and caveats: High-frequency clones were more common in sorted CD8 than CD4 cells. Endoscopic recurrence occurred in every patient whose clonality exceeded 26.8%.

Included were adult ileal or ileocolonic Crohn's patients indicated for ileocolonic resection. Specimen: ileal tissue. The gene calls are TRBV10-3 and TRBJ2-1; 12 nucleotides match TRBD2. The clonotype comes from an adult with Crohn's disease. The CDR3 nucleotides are TGTGCCACCATTGGAGGACTAGCGGGGAATGGGCAGTTCTTC. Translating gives CATIGGLAGNGQFF.